This T cell receptor beta chain was documented in a study of blood T cell repertoires in COVID-19. Authors' data handling: Reference gene primer amplification in the assay estimated nucleated cell counts. Repertoires were generated with immunoSEQ multiplex PCR, while TCRdb's copy carries only in-frame clones and drops some. For V, J and clone size, that table is used; D and trimming come from the DNA. The table lists about 320,000 clones, 85% of them singletons. This clonotype was sampled from a woman younger than 45 who had been exposed to COVID-19. Sequencing was performed on PBMCs or T cells enriched from blood (not recorded which).

The CDR3, as DNA: TGTGCCAGCAGTTACGCGGGGGGGCCCTACAATGAGCAGTTCTTC. Residues: CASSYAGGPYNEQFF. This chain links TRBV6-6 with TRBJ2-1, with 9 bases matching TRBD2. In germline, CDR1 is MNHNY, CDR2 SVGAGI (reference sequence). With 2 bases clipped from V and 2 bases from J, the junction kept 1 base outside the gene matches. The CDR3 is 15 residues long.